Below are 17 T cell receptor beta chains sequenced from a single sample in a study of response to subunit inactivated influenza vaccine. TCRdb re-called the RT-PCR reads through MiXCR, storing one row per CDR3 protein. The data hold around 520,000 distinct CDR3 sequences, with roughly 10% observed a single time. The starting material was PBMCs from blood, obtained on the day of vaccination. These receptors were taken from a man in his forties or fifties who received an inactivated influenza vaccine.

This clonotype has at least ten counts. V gene TRBV5-1 combines with J gene TRBJ2-4; D possibly corresponds to TRBD2 (5 bases). The germline V gene encodes CDR1 SGHRS and CDR2 YFSETQ. The CDR3 is 15 amino acids. Trimming removed 4 bases from V and 0 bases from J, with 11 bases in between. CDR3: CASSPLGLAKNIQYF. CDR3 nucleotides: TGCGCCAGCAGCCCACTAGGACTAGCCAAAAACATTCAGTACTTC.

This clonotype was counted ten times or more. V gene TRBV12-3 or TRBV12-4 combines with J gene TRBJ2-2; D tentatively fits TRBD1 or TRBD2 (5 bases each). The CDR3 runs to 16 residues. V lost 5 bases and J lost 5, with 18 bases in between. CDR3 amino acids: CASSPGLREGTGELFF. DNA of the CDR3: TGTGCCAGCAGTCCCGGACTCAGAGAGGGGACCGGGGAGCTGTTTTTT.

This clonotype has a handful of counts. The chain uses TRBV12-3 or TRBV12-4 and TRBJ1-1, with a weak D call TRBD1 (5 bases). The CDR3 has 14 residues. V was clipped by 7 bases and J by 0 bases, with 12 bases between them. CDR3 in DNA: TGTGCCAGCAAGCCGCAGGGATTGAACACTGAAGCTTTCTTT. It yields the protein CASKPQGLNTEAFF.

The chain combines TRBV3-1 with TRBJ2-3, with TRBD2 identical over 8 bases. V lost 5 bases, J lost 7 bases, and 5 bases stayed unmatched. This CDR3 has 13 amino acids. Per germline, CDR1 LGHDT and CDR2 YNNKEL (reference sequence). The DNA for the CDR3 is TGTGCCAGCAGCAAACAGCGGGGGAATACGCAGTATTTT. Amino acid sequence: CASSKQRGNTQYF.

The rearrangement joins TRBV29-1 to TRBJ1-4; no definite D call. With 4 bases removed from V and 5 bases from J, the gap between germline ends came to 11 bases. The CDR3 is 13 residues long. Germline CDR1 and CDR2: SQVTM and ANQGSEA. DNA for the CDR3: TGCAGCGTTGGTGGGAGACTAAATGAAAAACTGTTTTTT. Translation gives CSVGGRLNEKLFF.

This clonotype was detected only a few times. The rearrangement joins TRBV5-1 to TRBJ2-5; D not certain. Trimming shortened V by 2 bases and J by 5 bases, and 16 bases separated the two germline ends. CDR1 SGHRS and CDR2 YFSETQ come from the germline V gene. The CDR3 loop spans 15 amino acids. CDR3 bases: TGCGCCAGCAGCTTAGAAGGGTGGAATGATGAGACCCAGTACTTC. This encodes CASSLEGWNDETQYF.

The rearrangement joins TRBV7-3 to TRBJ1-1; D remains unclear. CDR3 length: 12 amino acids. Germline V gives CDR1 SGHTA, CDR2 FQGTGA. The ends were cut back, 8 bases at V and 1 base at J, with 8 bases in the middle. CDR3 sequence: CASGKGNTEAFF. For the CDR3, the DNA is TGTGCCAGCGGCAAGGGGAACACTGAAGCTTTCTTT.

The J gene is TRBJ2-7, the V gene TRBV7-9; TRBD1 agrees at 11 bases. Germline V gives CDR1 SEHNR, CDR2 FQNEAQ (reference sequence). CDR3 length: 14 residues. V gave up 0 bases and J gave up 5 bases; unmatched junction bases: 0. CDR3 nucleotides: TGTGCCAGCAGCTTAGCGGGACAGGGGGACGAGCAGTACTTC. Residues: CASSLAGQGDEQYF.

V usage is TRBV27 and J usage is TRBJ2-7; no reliable D call. Per the germline V gene, CDR1 is MNHEY and CDR2 is SMNVEV (reference sequence). The CDR3 runs to 13 residues. The CDR3 DNA is TGTGCTGTTAAGGGCCAGAACTCCTACGAGCAGTACTTC. This gives the protein CAVKGQNSYEQYF.

CDR3 DNA sequence: TGTGCCAGCAGACTCGGGACAGAGAACACTGAAGCTTTCTTT. This gives the protein CASRLGTENTEAFF. The chain combines TRBV6-5 with TRBJ1-1; 7 bases are a match to TRBD1. The CDR3 runs to 14 residues. The germline CDR1 and CDR2 sequences are MNHEY and SVGAGI. J lost 1 base, V lost 6 bases, and 5 bases had no gene match.

This clonotype has a count of ten or more. The rearrangement links TRBV29-1 to TRBJ1-1; D uncertain. The CDR3 spans 12 residues. The V gene's germline CDR1 is SQVTM and CDR2 ANQGSEA. Trimming pared 4 bases from V and 2 bases from J, leaving 8 bases between. The CDR3 region has the DNA TGCAGCGTTGGCCAGACCAACACTGAAGCTTTCTTT. Its translation is CSVGQTNTEAFF.

This clonotype was recorded at least ten times. The rearrangement uses TRBV5-1 and TRBJ2-7; possibly TRBD1 or TRBD2 for D (5 bases each). Trimming stripped 4 bases from V and 3 bases from J, with 11 bases between. CDR3 size: 13 residues. The germline CDR1 and CDR2 sequences are SGHRS and YFSETQ. The CDR3 DNA reads TGCGCCAGCAGCGGGGGTGATCACTACGAGCAGTACTTC. Translating it yields CASSGGDHYEQYF.

As regards this clonotype: Possible read error: a much larger clone is one base away. The J gene is TRBJ2-1, the V gene TRBV9, with TRBD2 matching over 15 bases. The CDR3 has 19 amino acids. The trim removed 4 bases at V and 0 bases at J, leaving 8 bases unmatched. Per the germline V gene, CDR1 is SGDLS and CDR2 is YYNGEE. This CDR3 reads CASSSGLAGGPGSYNEQFF. CDR3 nucleotide sequence: TGTGCCAGCAGCAGCGGACTAGCGGGAGGGCCGGGCTCCTACAATGAGCAGTTCTTC.

V and J are TRBV7-2 and TRBJ2-2; weak D call: TRBD2 (5 bases). This CDR3 is 16 amino acids long. Germline lookup yields CDR1 SGHTA and CDR2 FQGNSA. The germline V and J ends were trimmed by 7 bases and 7 bases, with 22 bases remaining between them. The CDR3 is CASILPGVEGVGELFF. The CDR3 DNA reads as TGTGCCAGCATCCTCCCAGGTGTCGAGGGAGTCGGGGAGCTGTTTTTT.

V is TRBV2 and J is TRBJ2-3; 8 bases are shared with TRBD2. Germline V CDR1 and CDR2: SNHLY, FYNNEI. The CDR3 has 18 amino acids. Germline trimming cut 6 bases from V and 6 bases from J; bases unmatched to any gene: 20. As DNA, the CDR3 is TGTGCCAGCAGACCTTGGGGTACTAGCGGCACTAGATCGGATACGCAGTATTTT. It codes for CASRPWGTSGTRSDTQYF.

This clonotype has more than one count but fewer than ten. For the CDR3, the DNA is TGCAGTGCTAGAGATGCGCTTTGGGCAATGAACACTGAAGCTTTCTTT. It specifies CSARDALWAMNTEAFF. J is TRBJ1-1 and V is TRBV20-1; D is uncertain. There are 16 residues in the CDR3. Trimming stripped 0 bases from V and 0 bases from J, with 14 bases between. Germline CDR1 reads DFQATT; CDR2 reads SNEGSKA (reference sequence).

The rearrangement uses TRBV29-1 and TRBJ2-1; D assignment may be TRBD1 or TRBD2 (5 bases each). This CDR3 spans 13 amino acids. V lost 8 bases and J lost 5, with 16 bases in between. Germline assignment: CDR1 SQVTM and CDR2 ANQGSEA. CDR3 sequence reads: CSSYRDQNNEQFF. CDR3 nucleotides: TGCAGCTCTTACCGGGACCAAAACAATGAGCAGTTCTTC.